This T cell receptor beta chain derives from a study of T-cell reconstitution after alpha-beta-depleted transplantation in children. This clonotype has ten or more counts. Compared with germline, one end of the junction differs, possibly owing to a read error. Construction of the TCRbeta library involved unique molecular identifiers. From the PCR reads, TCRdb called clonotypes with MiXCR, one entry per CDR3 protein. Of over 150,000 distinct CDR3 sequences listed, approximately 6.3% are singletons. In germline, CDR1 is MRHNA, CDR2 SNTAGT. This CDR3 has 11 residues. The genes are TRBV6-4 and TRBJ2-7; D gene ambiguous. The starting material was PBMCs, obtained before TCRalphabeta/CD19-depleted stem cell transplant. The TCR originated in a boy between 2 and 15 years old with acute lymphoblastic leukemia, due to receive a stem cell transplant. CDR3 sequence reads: CASSFSNEQYF. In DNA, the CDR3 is TGTGCCAGCAGTTTCTCCAACGAGCAGTACTTC.